This T cell receptor (beta chain) was obtained from a study of cytomegalovirus exposure and HLA in healthy donors. The PCR used 60 Vbeta and 13 Jbeta primers. The assay was immunoSEQ multiplex PCR, and TCRdb's table has in-frame clones only and misses some. The repertoire holds some 160,000 clones, with roughly a tenth as singletons. The CDR3 is 16 residues long. V lost 4 bases and J lost 5; bases outside the gene matches: 7. Germline-derived CDR1 and CDR2 are SGHDT and YYEEEE. This clone was detected a few times. The antigen is not known. Points from the study as a whole: Roughly uniform sequencing depth across donors was assumed, possibly incorrectly.

V and J are TRBV5-6 and TRBJ1-4; TRBD1 aligns across 11 bases. The TCR comes from a male donor in good health and CMV-seronegative. The sequenced material came from PBMCs. The CDR3 DNA follows: TGTGCCAGCAGCACCGGACAGGGGGCGCCGAATGAAAAACTGTTTTTT. It yields the protein CASSTGQGAPNEKLFF.